The clone carrying this TCR beta chain was counted many times. Methods used by the authors: Reference gene primer amplification gave estimated nucleated cell counts. Generated by immunoSEQ multiplex PCR, the TCRdb table keeps only in-frame clones and is missing some. For V, J and clone size, that table is used; D and trimming come from the DNA. The table includes 80,000 or so clones, around 90% detected once. These data are taken from a study of blood T cell repertoires in COVID-19. Specimen: peripheral blood. The source is a woman between 50 and 59 years old in a cohort sampled during active COVID-19.

CDR3 amino acids: CASSLDSNRGSGNTIYF. CDR3 bases: TGTGCCAGCAGCTTAGACTCAAACAGGGGATCTGGAAACACCATATATTTT. The genes are TRBV7-2 and TRBJ1-3; 7 nucleotides line up with TRBD1. The junction had 7 bases not matched to a gene; V was cut back by 1 base and J by 1 base. Germline V CDR1 and CDR2: SGHTA, FQGNSA. CDR3 length: 17 residues.